This T cell receptor (beta chain) was sequenced during a study of blood T cells in healthy people across ages (dated by TCRdb to the mid-2010s). Describing the broader study: In model experiments, template switching captured about one uniquely barcoded TCR beta cDNA molecule for every two T cells. To track age-related changes in TCR beta repertoire diversity, the study relied on deep sequencing normalized with unique cDNA molecular identifiers. Four age groups were formed from the donors: young (average 16 years), middle-aged (approximately 39), aged (more than 55) and long-lived (82). To avoid experimental bias, donors of different ages were spread randomly across the sequencing lanes. For two donors (one aged 18 to 30 and one aged 80 or older), the study analyzed two additional independent replicas of 1 million unique cDNA reads from the same blood draw.

Receptors were amplified or captured by 5' RACE. Sequenced on an Illumina HiSeq 2500. A second PCR of 7 to 11 cycles was performed with a sample-barcoded 5' primer and a J-beta primer mix. A unique molecular identifier was introduced onto each TCR beta cDNA molecule by a template-switch 5' adaptor carrying 12 random nucleotides. At least 2.5 million CDR3-containing paired-end reads were obtained from each sample. The Mint cDNA synthesis kit, primed by a TRBC-specific oligonucleotide, was used to synthesize first-strand cDNA from all RNA. All cDNA was treated with uracil-DNA glycosylase and then went through a first 18-cycle PCR with the universal primers M1SS and BC2_uni_R. The authors processed their data as follows. Each sample was normalized by randomly selecting 1 million high-quality reads, each carrying a distinct molecular identifier. Instead of being binned into consensus sequences, reads that shared molecular identifiers were thrown out. CDR3 identification, clonotype clustering and error correction used MiTCR with a Q25 quality threshold and the strictest error-elimination algorithm. A nonparametric unseen species model using Euler transformation provided a lower-bound estimate of total TCR beta diversity. The public reads were quality trimmed at Q25 with fastp and then assembled into clones with MiXCR by TCRdb, keeping productive beta chains. Identical CDR3 proteins give one entry, which carries the most common genes and DNA. V and J calls and clone size were set by TCRdb, not the authors. This sample lists roughly 900,000 distinct CDR3 sequences; roughly 48% were detected once. 13% of the sample is in the top ten clones.

Systemically healthy Caucasian individuals from Russia, some 40 in total and aged roughly 6 to 90 years, were included as donors. Each donor gave 8 to 10 milliliters of peripheral blood, drawn into EDTA-treated Vacutainer tubes. Ficoll-Paque density-gradient centrifugation was used to isolate PBMCs, with at least 6.5 million per sample. Total RNA was extracted from PBMCs with Trizol reagent, with at least 5 micrograms obtained per sample. Naive CD45RAhigh/CD27high T cell percentages were measured by flow cytometry on a PBMC aliquot from every donor. According to the germline V gene, CDR1 reads ENHRY and CDR2 reads SYGVKD. Cut back by 3 bases and 4 bases, the V and J ends lie 19 bases apart. From cysteine to phenylalanine, the CDR3 is 16 amino acids long. The only DNA kept is the CDR3, 48 bases in frame from the first base. Paper-wide results and their limitations: Compared with the aged group, the long-lived group had more naive CD4+ T cells, fewer expanded clones and increased TCR diversity, suggesting age selection. Donor CMV infection status was unknown, potentially confounding age-related changes in expanded clonotypes. A strong correlation was found between observed TCR beta diversity and the percentage of naive T cells measured by flow cytometry. Estimates of total diversity based on one million sequenced T cells were considered lower bounds and underestimates. Since profiling was done on bulk unsorted PBMCs, naive and antigen-experienced compartments could not be conclusively compared. As age increased, observed TCR beta diversity per million T cells dropped in a roughly linear way, and a significant reduction was already evident by age about 40.

As regards this clonotype: Its antigen is still unknown. The record has no base qualities; no much larger clone is one base away.

The V gene is TRBV10-3 and the J gene is TRBJ2-7, with the D gene uncertain. This clonotype was sampled from a man aged 30 to 45 in good health. The specimen sequenced was blood. The DNA is TGTGCCATCAGTGACTTCGCGGAATCCACAAGGTACGAGCAGTACTTC. This gives the protein CAISDFAESTRYEQYF.